This is a list of T cell receptor beta chains from one sample in a study of blood T cell repertoires in COVID-19. Method: immunoSEQ multiplex PCR; TCRdb's copy keeps in-frame clones and lacks some. The sample holds more than 150,000 clones, over 75% seen once. The sequenced sample consisted of peripheral blood. The receptors shown here come from a woman aged 40 to 49 with acute or convalescent COVID-19. CDR3s include the opening cysteine and the closing phenylalanine or tryptophan. D genes are given only for firm matches. Size tells how often a clone was seen (once, few, many) or the class of an expanded clone, and some rows leave it out.

J,V,size,D,CDR3,DNA
TRBJ2-1,TRBV3-1/TRBV3-2,NA,TRBD2,CASSPGLAYNEQFF,TGTGCCAGCAGCCCTGGACTAGCTTACAATGAGCAGTTCTTC
TRBJ1-5,TRBV9,NA,NA,CASSVDGANQPQHF,TGTGCCAGCAGCGTCGACGGAGCCAATCAGCCCCAGCATTTT
TRBJ2-7,TRBV6-1,NA,TRBD2,CASSELGLAREQYF,TGTGCCAGCAGTGAACTAGGACTAGCGAGGGAGCAGTACTTC
TRBJ2-4,TRBV5-4,NA,TRBD2,CASSLDGGAKNIQYF,TGTGCCAGCAGCCTCGACGGGGGGGCCAAAAACATTCAGTACTTC
TRBJ2-5,TRBV6-6,NA,NA,CASSLRKETQYF,TGTGCCAGCAGTCTCAGGAAAGAGACCCAGTACTTC
TRBJ2-6,TRBV7-3,NA,NA,CASRAGSGANVLTF,TGTGCCAGCAGGGCGGGGTCCGGGGCCAACGTCCTGACTTTC
TRBJ1-2,TRBV29-1,once,NA,CSVDGHMNRVLGGYTF,TGCAGCGTTGACGGCCACATGAACAGGGTTTTAGGGGGCTACACCTTC
TRBJ1-1,TRBV28,NA,NA,CASSLGRGGDTEAFF,TGTGCCAGCAGTTTAGGTCGGGGGGGGGACACTGAAGCTTTCTTT
TRBJ2-3,TRBV6-2/TRBV6-3,NA,NA,CASSPFGTQYF,TGTGCCAGCAGCCCATTCGGTACGCAGTATTTT
TRBJ2-7,TRBV6-5,NA,TRBD1,CASSYAQGVGEQYF,TGTGCCAGCAGTTACGCCCAGGGGGTCGGGGAGCAGTACTTC
TRBJ1-5,TRBV24-1,NA,NA,CATSSVGANQPQHF,TGTGCCACCAGTTCCGTGGGGGCTAATCAGCCCCAGCATTTT
TRBJ2-5,TRBV19,NA,NA,CASGIETQYF,TGTGCCAGCGGGATCGAGACCCAGTACTTC
TRBJ2-7,TRBV12-3/TRBV12-4,NA,NA,CASSPGSMGEQYF,TGTGCCAGCAGTCCAGGATCAATGGGCGAGCAGTACTTC
TRBJ2-4,TRBV12-3/TRBV12-4,NA,NA,CASSSEGNIQYF,TGTGCCAGCAGTTCAGAGGGCAACATTCAGTACTTC
TRBJ2-1,TRBV6-5,NA,TRBD2,CASKLAGGHEQFF,TGTGCCAGCAAACTAGCGGGGGGTCATGAGCAGTTCTTC
TRBJ1-1,TRBV19,NA,TRBD1,CASSSQGAFDTEAFF,TGTGCCAGTAGTTCACAGGGGGCTTTTGACACTGAAGCTTTCTTT
TRBJ2-1,TRBV28,NA,NA,CASETAGNEQFF,TGTGCCAGCGAAACCGCCGGTAATGAGCAGTTCTTC
TRBJ2-2,TRBV19,NA,NA,CASSIASPDTGELFF,TGTGCCAGTAGTATAGCGAGCCCCGACACCGGGGAGCTGTTTTTT
TRBJ2-7,TRBV9,once,TRBD1,CASSTFDRGHYEQYF,TGTGCCAGCAGCACCTTCGACAGGGGGCACTACGAGCAGTACTTC
TRBJ1-3,TRBV6-1,few,NA,CASSERSERTGNTIYF,TGTGCCAGCAGTGAACGGTCAGAGAGGACTGGAAACACCATATATTTT
TRBJ1-6,TRBV18,NA,NA,CASSPLLAGTNSPLHF,TGTGCCAGCTCACCACTTCTAGCTGGTACTAATTCACCCCTCCACTTT
TRBJ1-5,TRBV6-5,NA,NA,CASSQTGRNQPQHF,TGTGCCAGCAGTCAGACGGGTAGGAATCAGCCCCAGCATTTT